This TCR beta chain was sequenced for a study of blood T cell repertoires in COVID-19. Overall study context: The origin of the acute and convalescent COVID-19 samples was the United States, Italy and Spain. Nucleic acid was either cDNA or gDNA, and it came from T cells, B-cell-depleted T cells, or PBMCs.

Original handling: The authors estimated nucleated cell counts from reference gene primer amplification. Assay used: immunoSEQ multiplex PCR; TCRdb lists only in-frame clones, some missing. Clone size and the V and J calls come from that table; the DNA yielded D and trimming. This sample carries 160,000 or so clones, around 89% of them seen once, and the ten largest clones take roughly 2.8%. V was cut by 5 bases and J by 2 bases, with 16 bases left in between. The germline gives CDR1 LGHDT, CDR2 YNNKEL (reference sequence). CDR3 length: 16 amino acids. Input material: peripheral blood. This rearrangement joins TRBV3-1 (or the pseudogene TRBV3-2) to TRBJ1-5, with D perhaps matching TRBD1 (6 bases). The clonotype was recovered from a man aged 55 to 70 with acute or convalescent COVID-19. DNA of the CDR3: TGTGCCAGCAGCACGGGGGGGGCAGGGGGCAATCAGCCCCAGCATTTT. Translation: CASSTGGAGGNQPQHF.